This T cell receptor (beta chain) was profiled in a study of Ad26.COV2.S vaccination and SARS-CoV-2 variants. The study, taken as a whole, reports: For non-spike TCRs, breadth in vaccine recipients resembled that in placebo recipients.

This table comes from immunoSEQ multiplex PCR, and its TCRdb copy is limited to in-frame clones, with some not included. The data show 300,000 to 400,000 clones, 90% seen once. This CDR3 has 15 residues. J lost 4 bases, V lost 0 bases, and 7 bases had no gene match. Germline-derived CDR1 and CDR2 are SGHRS and YFSETQ. Treatment of the sample: some 20 received Ad26.COV2.S at low or high dose, single or two shots; 5 received placebo; per-sample allocation not given. It was on day 63 after the first vaccine or placebo injection that samples were taken. In the case of this clone: What it binds is not known.

J is TRBJ2-7 and V is TRBV5-1, with 7 positions matching TRBD2. The sample consisted of peripheral blood, taken in a trial of Ad26.COV2.S vaccine versus placebo. The sequence derives from a person between 18 and 65 years old who received the Ad26.COV2.S COVID-19 vaccine or a placebo. The CDR3 nucleotides read TGCGCCAGCAGCTTGGCCGGGGAGGGAACGTACGAGCAGTACTTC. It encodes CASSLAGEGTYEQYF.